This T cell receptor beta chain came from a study of glioma-infiltrating T cells. Amplification of TCR alpha and beta CDR3 regions from RNA used iRepertoire nested multiplex PCR. TCRdb reprocessed the multiplex PCR reads with MiXCR, giving one entry per CDR3 protein. The sample carries some 190,000 distinct CDR3 sequences, 32% recorded once. Study-level results: Only very few CDR3 sequences appeared in both tissue and blood. Tissue-blood divergence was below expectation in non-neoplastic patients, above in gliomas.

This clonotype was seen at least ten times. Its specificity is not known. The CDR3 has 13 amino acids. V lost 3 bases and J 2 bases, leaving 5 bases between the germline ends. Germline loops: CDR1 LGHDT, CDR2 YNNKEL (reference sequence). This clonotype originated in a human donor with low-grade glioma or glioblastoma, undergoing nonglioma brain surgery, or in good health (not recorded which). Sequenced: glioma tissue, nonneoplastic brain tissue, or PBMCs (not recorded which). The chain recombines TRBV3-1 with TRBJ1-5; no firm D call. The chain's CDR3 is CASSQGGNQPQHF. CDR3 nucleotides: TGTGCCAGCAGCCAGGGCGGCAATCAGCCCCAGCATTTT.